Listed here are 3 T cell receptor beta chains from one sample, sequenced in a study of vaccination effects on CD4 cells after COVID-19. The antigens these receptors bind are not known. Sequenced by immunoSEQ multiplex PCR; TCRdb stores in-frame clones only, minus some. The sample shows around 30,000 clones, roughly two thirds of them seen only once. Before sequencing, viral peptide pools were used by the ViraFEST assay to expand antigen-specific CD4+ T cells. With about ten days of culture completed, CD4+ T cells were isolated. Material: CD4+ T cells from PBMCs cultured with HCoV-229E spike peptides, obtained before COVID-19 vaccination. These receptors all come from a human donor who received a COVID-19 vaccine.

The chain couples TRBV19 to TRBJ1-5; D is unclear. Germline V gene sequence: CDR1 LNHDA, CDR2 SQIVND (reference sequence). The V gene lost 6 bases and the J gene lost 1 base, with 13 bases spanning the gap. The CDR3 extends over 15 amino acids. The CDR3 sequence: CASRATDWSNQPQHF. The CDR3 DNA is TGTGCCAGTAGAGCTACAGATTGGAGCAATCAGCCCCAGCATTTT.

This chain joins TRBV5-4 and TRBJ2-7, with TRBD1 identical over 8 bases. CDR3 length equals 13 residues. Germline CDR1 SGHNT, CDR2 YYREEE (reference sequence). The V gene end was trimmed by 4 bases and the J gene end by 3 bases; junction bases not matched to a gene: 3. CDR3 nucleotides: TGTGCCAGCAGCCCCACAGGGGGCTACGAGCAGTACTTC. It specifies CASSPTGGYEQYF.

The chain couples TRBV25-1 to TRBJ2-3; 9 nucleotides line up with TRBD2. The trim removed 7 bases at V and 8 bases at J, leaving 1 base unmatched. This CDR3 is built from 11 residues. In germline, CDR1 is MGHDK, CDR2 SYGVNS. The CDR3 sequence is CASISGGTQYF. CDR3 DNA: TGTGCCAGCATTAGCGGGGGTACGCAGTATTTT.